Below are 20 T cell receptor beta chains sequenced from a single sample in a study of lymphopenia after photon versus proton radiotherapy (dated 2019 in TCRdb). The library was prepared using the immunoSEQ multiplex PCR assay. Drawn from immuneACCESS, this table holds only the in-frame rearrangements with V and J called that TCRdb kept. Clones are partly lost; checked studies trace under half to an unresolved V gene and leave the rest unexplained. This sample gives about 65,000 clones in total; 85% to 90% of them show up just once. 11% of the sample lies in the top ten. The specimen comprised peripheral blood, sampled from a patient treated with proton-based radiotherapy. These receptors were obtained from an elderly man with esophageal cancer.

The V gene is TRBV21-1, the J gene TRBJ1-1; the table's D call, TRBD1, was not checked against the DNA. TRBV21-1 is a pseudogene segment. The CDR3 contains 16 residues. CDR3 protein: CASSKELGTGNTEAFF. The CDR3 DNA is TGTGCCAGCAGCAAAGAGCTCGGGACAGGTAACACTGAAGCTTTCTTT.

The chain carries TRBV10-1 and TRBJ2-7; no definite D call. This CDR3 is built from 12 residues. Germline values: CDR1 WNHNN, CDR2 SYGVQD (reference sequence). The V end was cut by 0 bases, the J end by 3 bases, with 3 bases between. The chain's CDR3 is CASSESGYEQYF. CDR3 in DNA: TGCGCCAGCAGTGAGTCGGGCTACGAGCAGTACTTC.

The chain is built from TRBV5-4 and TRBJ1-2; D is perhaps TRBD1 (6 bases). Looked up from germline, CDR1 is SGHNT and CDR2 is YYREEE (reference sequence). Trimming left V 0 bases short and J 2 bases short, with 8 bases between. This CDR3 contains 14 residues. The CDR3 region is CASSLGQENYGYTF. CDR3 DNA: TGTGCCAGCAGCTTGGGACAGGAAAACTATGGCTACACCTTC.

This clone was picked up one time. The chain recombines TRBV30 with TRBJ2-7; D gene unclear. Per germline, CDR1 GTSNPN and CDR2 SVGIG (reference sequence). The CDR3 is 12 residues long. V was clipped by 0 bases and J by 4 bases, with 7 bases between them. The CDR3: CAWSVSRYEQYF. As DNA, the CDR3 is TGTGCCTGGAGTGTGTCTAGATACGAGCAGTACTTC.

V and J are TRBV18 and TRBJ1-2; maybe TRBD1 (5 bases). This CDR3 has 14 residues. The V gene lost 2 bases and the J gene lost 3 bases, with 10 bases spanning the gap. From germline, CDR1 is KGHSH and CDR2 LQKENI. The CDR3 sequence: CASSPRGEDYGYTF. CDR3 in DNA: TGTGCCAGCTCACCAAGAGGGGAGGACTATGGCTACACCTTC.

J is TRBJ2-7 and V is TRBV7-8; no reliable D call. CDR3 size: 14 residues. The ends were cut back, 5 bases at V and 7 bases at J, with 18 bases in the middle. Germline-derived CDR1 and CDR2 are SGHVS and FQNEAQ. The CDR3 sequence: CASSLGRARSEQYF. The CDR3 nucleotides read TGTGCCAGCAGCCTGGGCCGGGCCCGAAGTGAGCAGTACTTC.

The J gene is TRBJ2-2, the V gene TRBV7-3; 7 bases are shared with TRBD1. The CDR3 has 16 amino acids. The V segment lost 7 bases and the J segment 7 bases; nucleotides outside the gene matches: 15. CDR1 and CDR2 from the germline V gene are SGHTA and FQGTGA. CDR3 DNA: TGTGCCAGCAAGCGAGACCCGACAGGGACCGGCGGGGAGCTGTTTTTT. Translating it yields CASKRDPTGTGGELFF.

This clone appeared once. J is TRBJ2-1 and V is TRBV9; 8 positions match TRBD2. Germline V gene lookup returns CDR1 SGDLS and CDR2 YYNGEE. With V trimmed by 6 bases and J by 9 bases, 11 bases remained unmatched. The CDR3 contains 14 residues. The CDR3 sequence: CASTTGGSGGEQFF. For the CDR3, the DNA is TGTGCCAGCACCACGGGGGGGTCCGGAGGTGAGCAGTTCTTC.

J is TRBJ1-6 and V is TRBV2, with a possible D match to TRBD1 (6 bases). Germline V gene sequence: CDR1 SNHLY, CDR2 FYNNEI. The CDR3 has 14 amino acids. Trimming took 6 bases from V and 9 from J, leaving 15 bases between them. The CDR3 region is CASRPGAVFSPLHF. The DNA for the CDR3 is TGTGCCAGCAGGCCAGGGGCAGTATTTTCACCCCTCCACTTT. The full variable domain, in which reference TRBV2 and TRBJ1-6 provide the parts outside the CDR3, is EPEVTQTPSHQVTQMGQEVILRCVPISNHLYFYWYRQILGQKVEFLVSFYNNEISEKSEIFDDQFSVERPDGSNFTLKIRSTKLEDSAMYFCASRPGAVFSPLHFGNGTRLTVT.

This clone has more than one count but fewer than ten. The chain joins TRBV29-1 to TRBJ1-1, with a tentative D call TRBD1 (6 bases). The germline CDR1 and CDR2 sequences are SQVTM and ANQGSEA. CDR3 size: 14 residues. V dropped 5 bases and J dropped 0 bases, with 13 bases sitting between them. CDR3 amino acids: CSVSDRFLNTEAFF. The CDR3 DNA sequence: TGCAGCGTTTCGGACAGATTTTTGAACACTGAAGCTTTCTTT.

The V and J genes are TRBV5-1 and TRBJ2-7, with TRBD1 matching 9 bases. CDR1 and CDR2 (germline): SGHRS, YFSETQ. The J segment lost 6 bases and the V segment lost 0 bases, leaving 7 bases of the junction unmatched. The CDR3 is made up of 15 amino acids. CDR3 loop: CASSLGGQGLREQYF. The CDR3 nucleotides are TGCGCCAGCAGCTTGGGGGGACAGGGTCTTCGCGAGCAGTACTTC.

The rearrangement joins TRBV6-5 to TRBJ2-7; no clear D. CDR3 size: 13 residues. V lost 10 bases and J lost 4, with 17 bases in between. The germline gives CDR1 MNHEY, CDR2 SVGAGI. The CDR3 DNA reads as TGTGCCACCGGGTCACAGACGGCATACGAGCAGTACTTC. This codes for CATGSQTAYEQYF.

This CDR3 is CASSFFQGASTEAFF. The DNA of the CDR3 is TGCGCCAGCAGCTTCTTTCAGGGGGCAAGCACTGAAGCTTTCTTT. V usage is TRBV5-1 and J usage is TRBJ1-1; 8 nucleotides agree with TRBD1. The CDR3 is made up of 15 amino acids. Trimming took 2 bases from V and 4 from J; bases not matched to a gene: 7. CDR1 is SGHRS and CDR2 is YFSETQ in the germline V gene.

The count of this clone is one. CDR3 region: CASSLQGYGYTF. The DNA of the CDR3 is TGTGCCAGCAGCTTGCAGGGGTATGGCTACACCTTC. This sequence joins TRBV5-6 and TRBJ1-2; weak D call: TRBD1 (6 bases). Germline values: CDR1 SGHDT, CDR2 YYEEEE. This CDR3 is 12 amino acids long. V lost 1 base, J lost 5 bases, and 6 bases lay in between.

This clone was seen just once. The V gene is TRBV27, the J gene TRBJ2-7; 12 nucleotides match TRBD2. The CDR3 totals 19 residues. Germline CDR1 and CDR2: MNHEY and SMNVEV (reference sequence). V shed 7 bases, J shed 0 bases, and the junction held 16 bases outside the gene matches. CDR3 in DNA: TGTGCCAGCACCCAGGACGGGAGACTAGCGGGAGCCAACTCCTACGAGCAGTACTTC. Its translation: CASTQDGRLAGANSYEQYF.

The chain recombines TRBV5-8 with TRBJ1-2, with D uncertain. V dropped 3 bases and J dropped 5 bases, with 8 bases sitting between them. This CDR3 has 12 amino acids. CDR1 is SGHTS, CDR2 YDEGEE, per germline. The CDR3 nucleotides are TGTGCCAGCAGCTCCGGAAGGTATGGCTACACCTTC. Encoded protein: CASSSGRYGYTF.

This clone was seen only a few times. This chain uses TRBV4-1 with TRBJ1-2; 7 nucleotides line up with TRBD1. CDR3 length: 12 residues. V shed 4 bases and J 8 bases; nucleotides not matched to a gene: 4. The V gene's germline CDR1 is MGHRA and CDR2 YSYEKL. The CDR3 coding sequence is TGCGCCAGCAGCCTGGACAGGCGGGGCTACACCTTC. Protein: CASSLDRRGYTF.

This rearrangement joins TRBV14 to TRBJ2-7; the match to TRBD2 covers 8 bases. This CDR3 spans 13 amino acids. Trimming cost V 4 bases and J 3 bases; bases outside gene matches: 2. CDR1 is SGHDN and CDR2 is FVKESK in the germline V gene. The DNA for the CDR3 is TGTGCCAGCAGCCCGGGAGGGATCTACGAGCAGTACTTC. Translation: CASSPGGIYEQYF.

The chain recombines TRBV25-1 with TRBJ1-1; D may be TRBD1 (5 bases). The CDR3 covers 13 residues. Germline loops: CDR1 MGHDK, CDR2 SYGVNS. V dropped 8 bases and J dropped 5 bases, with 15 bases sitting between them. The chain's CDR3 is CASGTTFRTEAFF. The CDR3 nucleotides are TGTGCCAGCGGGACGACCTTTCGGACTGAAGCTTTCTTT.

The V gene is TRBV25-1, the J gene TRBJ1-2; no reliable D call. Trimming cost V 5 bases and J 2 bases, with 6 bases left between them. Per germline, CDR1 MGHDK and CDR2 SYGVNS. This CDR3 region has 12 residues. Here the CDR3 DNA reads TGTGCCAGCAGTCCGGGCAACTATGGCTACACCTTC. Protein sequence: CASSPGNYGYTF.